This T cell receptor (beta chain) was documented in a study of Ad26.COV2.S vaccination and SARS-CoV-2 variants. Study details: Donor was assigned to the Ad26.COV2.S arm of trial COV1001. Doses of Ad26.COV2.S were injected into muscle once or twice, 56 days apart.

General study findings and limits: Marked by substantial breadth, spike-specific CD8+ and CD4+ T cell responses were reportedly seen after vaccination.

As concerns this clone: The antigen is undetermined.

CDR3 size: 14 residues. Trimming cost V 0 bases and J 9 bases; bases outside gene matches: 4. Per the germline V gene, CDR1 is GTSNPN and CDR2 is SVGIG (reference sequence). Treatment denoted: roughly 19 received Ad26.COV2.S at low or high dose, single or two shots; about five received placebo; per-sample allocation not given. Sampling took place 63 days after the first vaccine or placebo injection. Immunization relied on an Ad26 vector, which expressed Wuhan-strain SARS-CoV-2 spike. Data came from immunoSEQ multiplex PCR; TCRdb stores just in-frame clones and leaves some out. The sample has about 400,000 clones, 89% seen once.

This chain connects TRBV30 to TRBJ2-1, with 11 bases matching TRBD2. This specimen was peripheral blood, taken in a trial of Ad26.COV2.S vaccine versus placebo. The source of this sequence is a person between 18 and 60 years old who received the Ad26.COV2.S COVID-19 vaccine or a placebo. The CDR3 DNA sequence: TGTGCCTGGAGTGTACTAGCGGGAGTAGGTGAGCAGTTCTTC. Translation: CAWSVLAGVGEQFF.